Given below is one T cell receptor beta chain in context. Time point specified: patch test 1, 2 weeks after DPC sensitization. Treatment defined: therapeutic diphenylcyclopropenone sensitization with weekly scalp DPC. TCRdb fed the RACE reads into MiXCR, producing one record per CDR3 protein. Of about 99,000 distinct CDR3 sequences in the sample, roughly 12% are singletons; the top ten hold approximately 2.1%. This sample stems from a study of human T cells and chemical hapten exposure. The CDR3 runs 14 residues. Unmatched junction bases numbered 3, after V lost 3 bases and J lost 2 bases. Germline V gene sequence: CDR1 DFQATT, CDR2 SNEGSKA (reference sequence).

This specimen was whole blood, taken in connection with sensitization to the hapten diphenylcyclopropenone (DPC). The genes are TRBV20-1 and TRBJ2-7; TRBD2 aligns across 11 bases. The TCR originated in a middle-aged woman with alopecia areata. Some clones in this sample may be carry-over from other donors' samples. The CDR3 region is CSARGTSGTYEQYF. CDR3 sequence (DNA): TGCAGTGCTAGGGGGACTAGCGGAACCTACGAGCAGTACTTC.